This T cell receptor beta chain originates from a study of PD-1 blockade in classical Hodgkin lymphoma. All patients relapsed after autologous stem cell transplantation, and brentuximab vedotin exposure varied. Sequencing was performed with immunoSEQ multiplex PCR; in TCRdb, only in-frame clones are kept and a portion is missing. This sample has about 30,000 clones; just over 70% occur once, and the top ten carry less than 4.5%. V lost 1 base to trimming and J lost 9 bases; unmatched junction nucleotides: 5. The CDR3 is made up of 15 amino acids. The V gene's germline CDR1 is SNHLY and CDR2 FYNNEI. The sequence was collected from a human donor with classical Hodgkin lymphoma. This material consisted of peripheral blood mononuclear cells (PBMCs), taken before the second cycle of nivolumab. The chain recombines TRBV2 with TRBJ2-4, with 11 positions matching TRBD2. CDR3 protein: CASSEVSGGAAIQYF. CDR3 DNA sequence: TGTGCCAGCAGTGAAGTTAGCGGGGGGGCAGCCATTCAGTACTTC.